One sample yielded the 22 T cell receptor beta chains listed below, sequenced in a study of PD-1 blockade in classical Hodgkin lymphoma. Repertoires were generated with immunoSEQ multiplex PCR, while TCRdb's copy carries only in-frame clones and drops some. This table has tens of thousands of clones, approximately 92% appearing once. Time point noted: cycle 4 day 1 (C4D1), after less than 7 weeks of nivolumab. Each and every patient relapsed after autologous stem cell transplantation, and patients got differing brentuximab vedotin exposure. Specimen: peripheral blood mononuclear cells (PBMCs), collected before the fourth cycle of nivolumab. The receptor source for this set is a human donor with classical Hodgkin lymphoma.

The chain has TRBV2 and TRBJ2-7; 14 bases agree with TRBD2. This CDR3 has 15 residues. CDR1 is SNHLY and CDR2 is FYNNEI in the germline V gene. Unmatched junction bases numbered 7, after V lost 6 bases and J lost 6 bases. As DNA, the CDR3 is TGTGCCAGCAGAGTGGGACTAGCGGGAGTGGGCGAGCAGTACTTC. As protein: CASRVGLAGVGEQYF.

The chain has TRBV10-3 and TRBJ1-5; 9 positions match TRBD1. The CDR3 spans 15 residues. Germline V CDR1 and CDR2: ENHRY, SYGVKD. V dropped 2 bases and J dropped 9; count of bases not matched to a gene: 8. For the CDR3, the DNA is TGTGCCATCAGTGAGAAAGGGACAGGGAAGGGGCCCCAGCATTTT. Protein sequence: CAISEKGTGKGPQHF.

This clone occurred once. V is TRBV5-4 and J is TRBJ1-2; D is perhaps TRBD1 (5 bases). The ends were cut back, 0 bases at V and 2 bases at J, with 8 bases in the middle. CDR1 and CDR2 from the germline V gene are SGHNT and YYREEE (reference sequence). The CDR3 is made up of 14 amino acids. The CDR3 DNA is TGTGCCAGCAGCTTGGAGTCAGGGAACTATGGCTACACCTTC. Its translation: CASSLESGNYGYTF.

The chain has TRBV7-3 and TRBJ2-1, with a tentative D call TRBD2 (6 bases). Trimming took off 6 bases at V and 5 bases at J, with 17 bases between the two ends. The CDR3 length is 15 residues. The germline gives CDR1 SGHTA, CDR2 FQGTGA. Here the CDR3 DNA reads TGTGCCAGCAGGTCCGCTGGTAGCGGCAACAATGAGCAGTTCTTC. Its protein is CASRSAGSGNNEQFF.

The chain carries TRBV18 and TRBJ2-1, with D possibly being TRBD2 (5 bases). CDR1 and CDR2 (germline): KGHSH, LQKENI. V was trimmed by 3 bases and J by 7 bases, leaving 16 bases between them. The CDR3 runs to 15 residues. DNA of the CDR3: TGTGCCAGCTCACCGGGCCTCGGGCCGGGGAATGAGCAGTTCTTC. Translated: CASSPGLGPGNEQFF.

The chain is built from TRBV28 and TRBJ2-1; TRBD2 agrees at 10 bases. V shed 3 bases and J 10 bases; nucleotides not matched to a gene: 9. CDR3 size: 15 residues. Germline assignment: CDR1 MDHEN and CDR2 SYDVKM. CDR3 sequence reads: CASSFSLAGVGEQFF. CDR3 sequence (DNA): TGTGCCAGCAGTTTTTCCCTAGCGGGAGTAGGGGAGCAGTTCTTC.

V gene TRBV2 combines with J gene TRBJ2-7; the D is unclear. Trimming shortened V by 4 bases and J by 4 bases, and 11 bases separated the two germline ends. Germline V gene lookup returns CDR1 SNHLY and CDR2 FYNNEI. The CDR3 covers 13 residues. The CDR3 is CASSGWPSYEQYF. The DNA for the CDR3 is TGTGCCAGCAGTGGCTGGCCGTCATACGAGCAGTACTTC.

The chain employs TRBV28 and TRBJ1-5, with 8 nucleotides matching TRBD1. V trimming: 6 bases; J trimming: 3 bases; junction bases outside the gene matches: 10. Germline V CDR1 and CDR2: MDHEN, SYDVKM. This CDR3 is built from 16 residues. As DNA, the CDR3 is TGTGCCAGCAGAACAGGGGGACGTGGACACAATCAGCCCCAGCATTTT. Residues: CASRTGGRGHNQPQHF.

V and J are TRBV10-3 and TRBJ1-5, with 10 positions matching TRBD1. V lost 3 bases and J lost 2; bases outside the gene matches: 4. CDR3 length equals 16 residues. Germline V gene data show CDR1 as ENHRY and CDR2 as SYGVKD. Here the CDR3 DNA reads TGTGCCATCAGTGACGGGACAGGGGTAGGCAATCAGCCCCAGCATTTT. It codes for CAISDGTGVGNQPQHF.

This chain uses TRBV7-2 with TRBJ2-1; D is undetermined. This CDR3 is built from 16 residues. Germline V gives CDR1 SGHTA, CDR2 FQGNSA. Trimming removed 5 bases from V and 7 bases from J, with 21 bases in between. The DNA of the CDR3 is TGTGCCAGCAGCCCGCTGGGATTTGGGGTAAAAAATGAGCAGTTCTTC. Translated: CASSPLGFGVKNEQFF.

The chain couples TRBV7-8 to TRBJ1-5, with 8 bases that match TRBD1. Per the germline V gene, CDR1 is SGHVS and CDR2 is FQNEAQ. CDR3 length: 14 amino acids. The V and J ends lost 5 bases and 9 bases, in that order; junction bases with no gene match: 9. CDR3: CASSGRQGRRPQHF. DNA of the CDR3: TGTGCCAGCAGCGGACGACAGGGGCGGCGGCCCCAGCATTTT.

The gene calls are TRBV4-2 and TRBJ1-1; maybe TRBD1 (5 bases). This CDR3 region has 15 residues. V was pared by 1 base and J by 1 base, with 10 bases between. Germline-derived CDR1 and CDR2 are LGHNA and YNFKEQ. This chain's CDR3 is CASSQGPQGNTEAFF. The CDR3 bases are TGTGCCAGCAGCCAAGGACCTCAGGGGAACACTGAAGCTTTCTTT.

The chain uses TRBV7-9 and TRBJ1-2, with D uncertain. This CDR3 is built from 14 residues. V was trimmed by 1 base and J by 5 bases, leaving 11 bases between them. Germline CDR1 is SEHNR and CDR2 is FQNEAQ (reference sequence). CDR3 in DNA: TGTGCCAGCAGCTTAGATCGTAAAAATTATGGCTACACCTTC. It encodes CASSLDRKNYGYTF.

CDR3 coding DNA: TGTGCCAGCAGCCAGGGTTCCGCGCGGTACAATGAGCAGTTCTTC. This codes for CASSQGSARYNEQFF. This chain links TRBV6-5 with TRBJ2-1, with D perhaps matching TRBD1 (5 bases). The ends were cut back, 6 bases at V and 4 bases at J, with 16 bases in the middle. CDR1 is MNHEY and CDR2 is SVGAGI in the germline V gene. CDR3 length: 15 amino acids.

The chain links TRBV6-1 to TRBJ1-2, with TRBD1 as a possible D gene (5 bases). The V end was cut by 0 bases, the J end by 7 bases, with 9 bases between. The length of the CDR3 is 13 residues. Germline V lookup: CDR1 MNHNS, CDR2 SASEGT. CDR3 sequence reads: CASSEAGVRGYTF. The CDR3 bases are TGTGCCAGCAGTGAAGCAGGGGTTCGTGGCTACACCTTC.

CDR3 sequence: CASSLGGQGPYEQYF. For the CDR3, the DNA is TGTGCCAGCAGCTTAGGAGGACAGGGCCCCTACGAGCAGTACTTC. The chain joins TRBV11-2 to TRBJ2-7, with 8 bases lining up with TRBD1. Germline V gene sequence: CDR1 SGHAT, CDR2 FQNNGV. There are 15 residues in the CDR3. The trim removed 1 base at V and 2 bases at J, leaving 4 bases unmatched.

This clone was found once. The chain carries TRBV10-2 and TRBJ1-2; TRBD1 matches 9 bases. Trimming at V came to 5 bases and at J to 5 bases, leaving 3 bases not matched to a gene. The germline V gene encodes CDR1 WSHSY and CDR2 SAAADI. CDR3 length equals 13 residues. The CDR3: CASSPGQGYGYTF. In nucleotides, the CDR3 is TGCGCCAGCAGTCCGGGACAGGGATATGGCTACACCTTC.

This clone was counted once. The genes are TRBV5-1 and TRBJ2-2; 11 positions agree with TRBD1. This CDR3 contains 16 residues. V shed 4 bases and J 3 bases; nucleotides not matched to a gene: 5. Per germline, CDR1 SGHRS and CDR2 YFSETQ. Here the CDR3 reads CASSGGQGAHTGELFF. CDR3 nucleotide sequence: TGCGCCAGCAGCGGTGGACAGGGGGCCCACACCGGGGAGCTGTTTTTT.

Note on this clone: At one of its ends the junction is not consistent with the germline gene, which may arise from a read error. The chain uses TRBV27 and TRBJ1-3, with D unclear. Germline lookup yields CDR1 MNHEY and CDR2 SMNVEV (reference sequence). This CDR3 comprises 17 residues. This CDR3 is CASSPGWSSGSGNTIYF. CDR3 nucleotides: TGTGCCAGCAGTCCCGGTTGGAGCTCGGGGTCTGGGAACACCATATATTTT.

The chain uses TRBV7-8 and TRBJ1-5; D might be TRBD1 (5 bases). Trimming stripped 6 bases from V and 6 bases from J, with 18 bases between. This CDR3 has 15 amino acids. Germline CDR1 is SGHVS and CDR2 is FQNEAQ. This chain's CDR3 is CASSSQGRMAQPQHF. The CDR3 coding sequence is TGTGCCAGCAGTTCTCAGGGTAGGATGGCTCAGCCCCAGCATTTT.

V gene TRBV27 combines with J gene TRBJ1-2, with no clear D. This CDR3 comprises 13 residues. Germline-derived CDR1 and CDR2 are MNHEY and SMNVEV (reference sequence). Trimming left V 2 bases short and J 4 bases short, with 8 bases between. The CDR3 here is CASSLGSGYGYTF. CDR3 nucleotides: TGTGCCAGCAGTTTAGGCTCAGGCTATGGCTACACCTTC.

The chain links TRBV7-6 to TRBJ2-5; D is perhaps TRBD1 or TRBD2 (5 bases each). Germline CDR1 reads SGHVS; CDR2 reads FNYEAQ. The ends were cut back, 4 bases at V and 2 bases at J, with 11 bases in the middle. The CDR3 contains 14 residues. CDR3 nucleotide sequence: TGTGCCAGCAGCTCCGGGACGGTTCAAGAGACCCAGTACTTC. Its translation: CASSSGTVQETQYF.